The present TCR beta chain was sequenced within a study of blood T cell repertoires in COVID-19. Whole-study context: The United States, Italy and Spain supplied acute and convalescent COVID-19 samples. PBMCs, B-cell-depleted T cells, or T cells provided the cDNA or gDNA that made up the material.

In the original workflow: Scientists estimated how many nucleated cells there were by amplifying reference gene primers. TCRdb's table, derived via immunoSEQ multiplex PCR, lists solely in-frame clones and lacks some. From that table come the V and J calls and clone size; the DNA was used to work out D and trimming. The sample holds 500,000 to 600,000 clones, about 89% seen once. Enrolment of Seattle patients took place during active infection, and they were followed longitudinally. This CDR3 comprises 15 residues. Germline CDR1 reads SGHVS; CDR2 reads FNYEAQ. V was pared by 6 bases and J by 7 bases, with 9 bases of the junction left unmatched.

The specimen was peripheral blood. The V and J genes are TRBV7-6 and TRBJ2-1; 10 bases are a match to TRBD2. The TCR comes from a woman in her forties or fifties with COVID-19, enrolled during active disease. The CDR3 DNA is TGTGCCAGCAGTTCCCAGCGGGGGGGCCGTAATGAGCAGTTCTTC. The encoded protein is CASSSQRGGRNEQFF.